A single sample gave rise to the 25 T cell receptor beta chains below, sequenced in a study of blood T cells in healthy people across ages. The use of a sample-barcoded 5' primer and a J-beta primer mix characterized a second PCR of roughly 7 to 11 cycles. TCRdb redid the calling of the 5' RACE reads with MiXCR, one entry per CDR3 protein. The table lists 1.5 million to 1.9 million distinct CDR3 sequences, 35% to 45% of them singletons. Sequenced sample: blood. The receptors stem from a woman aged 18-35 years in good health.

This chain joins TRBV4-1 and TRBJ2-1; 10 positions match TRBD1. The germline V gene has CDR1 MGHRA and CDR2 YSYEKL. V lost 4 bases to trimming and J lost 6 bases; unmatched junction nucleotides: 6. There are 15 residues in the CDR3. CDR3 coding DNA: TGCGCCAGCAGCCGCAGACAGGGGGCAAGCAATGAGCAGTTCTTC. Its translation: CASSRRQGASNEQFF.

The chain links TRBV4-3 to TRBJ2-1; 7 bases line up with TRBD2. The germline V gene encodes CDR1 LGHNA and CDR2 YSLEER. J was trimmed by 1 base and V by 1 base; bases with no gene match: 10. This CDR3 contains 18 residues. The CDR3 region has the DNA TGCGCCAGCAGCCAAGGGGAGGGAGGACCTTTTTCCTACAATGAGCAGTTCTTC. Protein product: CASSQGEGGPFSYNEQFF.

There are a few counts of this clonotype. The CDR3 DNA follows: TGCAGTGCTAGAACGGACAGGGGTGGCAATGAGCAGTTCTTC. Translated: CSARTDRGGNEQFF. The chain has TRBV20-1 and TRBJ2-1; 9 bases agree with TRBD1. The CDR3 loop spans 14 amino acids. V gave up 2 bases and J gave up 6 bases; unmatched junction bases: 5. The germline gives CDR1 DFQATT, CDR2 SNEGSKA (reference sequence).

This clonotype has more than one count but fewer than ten. The chain couples TRBV25-1 to TRBJ2-1, with D possibly being TRBD1 (6 bases). Trimming stripped 3 bases from V and 0 bases from J, with 12 bases between. The germline V gene has CDR1 MGHDK and CDR2 SYGVNS. CDR3 length equals 16 residues. In DNA form, the CDR3 reads TGTGCCAGCAGTGACCCGGGACAATTCTCCTACAATGAGCAGTTCTTC. As protein: CASSDPGQFSYNEQFF.

This clonotype was seen many times. The V call is TRBV7-2, the J call TRBJ2-3; D perhaps matches TRBD2 (6 bases). Trimming left V 5 bases short and J 7 bases short, with 10 bases between. The CDR3 runs to 12 residues. Germline-derived CDR1 and CDR2 are SGHTA and FQGNSA. The chain's CDR3 is CASSPGLNTQYF. In DNA form, the CDR3 reads TGTGCCAGCAGCCCGGGACTCAATACGCAGTATTTT.

This clonotype showed up many times. This chain joins TRBV10-3 and TRBJ2-3, with 13 bases fitting TRBD2. This CDR3 has 14 amino acids. Trimming cost V 8 bases and J 2 bases; bases outside gene matches: 1. Looked up from germline, CDR1 is ENHRY and CDR2 is SYGVKD. In DNA form, the CDR3 reads TGTGCCATCGGGACTAGCGGGGTCACAGATACGCAGTATTTT. Amino acid sequence: CAIGTSGVTDTQYF.

The V call is TRBV25-1, the J call TRBJ2-1; no definite D call. The ends were cut back, 1 base at V and 4 bases at J, with 5 bases in the middle. This CDR3 comprises 13 residues. The germline V gene has CDR1 MGHDK and CDR2 SYGVNS. The chain's CDR3 is CASSEFRYNEQFF. For the CDR3, the DNA is TGTGCCAGCAGTGAATTTAGGTACAATGAGCAGTTCTTC. Full variable domain (remainder filled in from reference TRBV25-1 and TRBJ2-1): EADIYQTPRYLVIGTGKKITLECSQTMGHDKMYWYQQDPGMELHLIHYSYGVNSTEKGDLSSESTVSRIRTEHFPLTLESARPSHTSQYLCASSEFRYNEQFFGPGTRLTVL.

This rearrangement joins TRBV20-1 to TRBJ2-2, with a tentative D call TRBD2 (6 bases). Looked up from germline, CDR1 is DFQATT and CDR2 is SNEGSKA (reference sequence). CDR3 length: 14 residues. CDR3 region: CSRGISGEPGELFF. The DNA of the CDR3 is TGCAGCAGAGGGATTAGCGGAGAGCCCGGGGAGCTGTTTTTT.

The J gene is TRBJ2-1, the V gene TRBV7-3; TRBD2 agrees at 9 bases. The V gene end was trimmed by 5 bases and the J gene end by 6 bases; junction bases not matched to a gene: 5. CDR1 and CDR2 (germline): SGHTA, FQGTGA. This CDR3 has 14 residues. The CDR3 sequence: CASSASGKVNEQFF. The CDR3 nucleotides are TGTGCCAGCAGCGCTAGCGGGAAAGTCAATGAGCAGTTCTTC.

In this sample, this clonotype turned up a few times. The J gene is TRBJ1-2, the V gene TRBV29-1; D unresolved. Germline V gene lookup returns CDR1 SQVTM and CDR2 ANQGSEA. The CDR3 consists of 12 residues. V lost 6 bases and J lost 4, with 12 bases in between. The CDR3 nucleotides are TGCAGCGTCAACTCGATTGGCTATGGCTACACCTTC. Translated: CSVNSIGYGYTF.

The chain carries TRBV12-3 or TRBV12-4 and TRBJ2-3, with 10 bases aligning to TRBD2. This CDR3 is 16 amino acids long. Trimming cost V 6 bases and J 8 bases; bases outside gene matches: 14. DNA for the CDR3: TGTGCCAGCAGCCCCGGACCGGGACTAGCGCCGTGTACGCAGTATTTT. Translated, it gives CASSPGPGLAPCTQYF.

The rearrangement links TRBV10-3 to TRBJ1-2, with D possibly TRBD1 on 5 matching bases. The germline V gene has CDR1 ENHRY and CDR2 SYGVKD. The V gene lost 3 bases and the J gene lost 2 bases, with 13 bases spanning the gap. The length of the CDR3 is 15 residues. The CDR3 loop reads CAISDGASSNYGYTF. The CDR3 bases are TGTGCCATCAGTGATGGGGCCTCATCAAACTATGGCTACACCTTC.

This clonotype was detected only a few times. V usage is TRBV9 and J usage is TRBJ2-1; no reliable D call. V lost 3 bases and J 8 bases, leaving 15 bases between the germline ends. Germline values: CDR1 SGDLS, CDR2 YYNGEE. This CDR3 is built from 14 residues. CDR3 in amino acids: CASSGDLARDEQFF. CDR3 DNA sequence: TGTGCCAGCAGCGGGGATCTCGCCCGCGATGAGCAGTTCTTC.

The CDR3, as DNA: TGTGCCAGCCGAAGGGAGGTCAGGTCCTATAATTCACCCCTCCACTTT. It translates to CASRREVRSYNSPLHF. The chain couples TRBV27 to TRBJ1-6; D not resolved. The V end was cut by 8 bases, the J end by 1 base, with 15 bases between. Germline assignment: CDR1 MNHEY and CDR2 SMNVEV (reference sequence). CDR3 size: 16 residues.

The chain carries TRBV4-1 and TRBJ2-2; D call uncertain. The CDR3 sequence is 14 residues long. Trimming left V 1 base short and J 2 bases short, with 5 bases between. Germline V lookup: CDR1 MGHRA, CDR2 YSYEKL. The CDR3 bases are TGCGCCAGCAGCCAAGTAGGAAACACCGGGGAGCTGTTTTTT. Translating gives CASSQVGNTGELFF.

This clonotype was seen only a few times. The rearrangement links TRBV14 to TRBJ2-5; D could derive from TRBD1 or TRBD2 (6 bases each). Germline CDR1 reads SGHDN; CDR2 reads FVKESK. V shed 1 base and J shed 4 bases, with 13 bases lying between them. The CDR3 length is 15 residues. CDR3 in amino acids: CASSQVTGGLETQYF. CDR3 DNA sequence: TGTGCCAGCAGCCAAGTGACCGGGGGCTTAGAGACCCAGTACTTC.

In its sample, this clonotype was seen a few times. This chain uses TRBV15 with TRBJ2-2, with D perhaps TRBD1 (6 bases). The CDR3 sequence is 15 residues long. Germline lookup yields CDR1 LNHNV and CDR2 YYDKDF (reference sequence). Between the trimmed V and J ends, which lost 0 bases and 6 bases, there was a span of 11 bases. The DNA of the CDR3 is TGTGCCACCAGCAGAGACAGGGGTGGGGCCGGGGAGCTGTTTTTT. Translated: CATSRDRGGAGELFF.

About this clonotype: At one end, the junction sequence differs from germline, possibly due to a read error. J is TRBJ2-6 and V is TRBV4-1; tentatively, D is TRBD1 (5 bases). Germline V gives CDR1 MGHRA, CDR2 YSYEKL. The CDR3 runs to 15 residues. In nucleotides, the CDR3 is TGCGCCAGCAATCAGGGAAGCTCTGGGGCCAACGTCCCGACTTTC. It encodes CASNQGSSGANVPTF.

This clonotype was observed a single time. The chain recombines TRBV7-3 with TRBJ2-1; the match to TRBD1 covers 8 bases. The V segment lost 1 base and the J segment 6 bases; nucleotides outside the gene matches: 5. Per germline, CDR1 SGHTA and CDR2 FQGTGA. This CDR3 comprises 15 residues. The DNA of the CDR3 is TGTGCCAGCAGCTTAATCCAGGGGGCCTTCAATGAGCAGTTCTTC. Its translation: CASSLIQGAFNEQFF.

In this sample, this clonotype turned up once. The V gene is TRBV20-1, the J gene TRBJ2-1; 7 nucleotides align to TRBD2. There are 15 residues in the CDR3. J was trimmed by 8 bases and V by 0 bases; bases with no gene match: 10. The germline gives CDR1 DFQATT, CDR2 SNEGSKA (reference sequence). Here the CDR3 reads CSARDRSSGLDEQFF. CDR3 nucleotide sequence: TGCAGTGCTAGAGATCGGTCTAGCGGTCTGGATGAGCAGTTCTTC.

J is TRBJ2-5 and V is TRBV11-2, with D perhaps TRBD1 (6 bases). V lost 0 bases and J 5 bases, leaving 13 bases between the germline ends. Germline V gene sequence: CDR1 SGHAT, CDR2 FQNNGV. This CDR3 comprises 15 residues. CDR3 DNA sequence: TGTGCCAGCAGCTTAGATGTCAGGGGCGGGGAGACCCAGTACTTC. This codes for CASSLDVRGGETQYF.

This clonotype was observed a handful of times. The chain links TRBV20-1 to TRBJ2-1; TRBD2 matches at 9 bases. CDR3 size: 11 residues. V was pared by 3 bases and J by 9 bases, with 0 bases of the junction left unmatched. The germline gives CDR1 DFQATT, CDR2 SNEGSKA (reference sequence). The CDR3 nucleotides are TGCAGTGCTAGGACTAGCGGTGAGCAGTTCTTC. Translation gives CSARTSGEQFF.

This clonotype was detected many times. The CDR3 loop reads CASLAGTSFPDTQYF. CDR3 DNA: TGTGCCAGCCTGGCGGGGACTAGTTTTCCGGATACGCAGTATTTT. The chain combines TRBV6-2 or TRBV6-3 with TRBJ2-3; 8 bases line up with TRBD2. The CDR3 has 15 amino acids. V shed 8 bases and J 6 bases; nucleotides not matched to a gene: 13. Per the germline V gene, CDR1 is MNHEY and CDR2 is SVGEGT.

V gene TRBV4-1 combines with J gene TRBJ2-7; 7 bases are shared with TRBD2. The junction had 11 bases not matched to a gene; V was cut back by 4 bases and J by 8 bases. Germline lookup yields CDR1 MGHRA and CDR2 YSYEKL. The CDR3 is 14 residues long. Here the CDR3 DNA reads TGCGCCAGCAGCCGAGAGGGACTACGGCTCAAGCAGTACTTC. Protein product: CASSREGLRLKQYF.

The chain recombines TRBV6-5 with TRBJ1-1; D may be TRBD1 (6 bases). Trimming took 6 bases from V and 4 from J, leaving 12 bases between them. The CDR3 is 13 residues long. Germline CDR1 reads MNHEY; CDR2 reads SVGAGI. The CDR3 reads CASRLQGTTEAFF. CDR3 DNA sequence: TGTGCCAGCAGACTACAGGGTACCACTGAAGCTTTCTTT.